Described below is a single TCR beta chain sequence and its context. The specificity of this receptor is unknown. Per-nucleotide qualities are absent, and no much larger clonotype sits a single base away. The data were obtained in a study of shared clonotypes between healthy human individuals (TCRdb year 2020). For the wider study: Two women and three men aged 18 to 49 years were included in the cohort. For each donor, CD4 naive and CD4 memory were each given three plates, CD8 naive was given two plates, and CD8 memory was given one plate. To estimate repertoire size and how much clonotypes are shared between individuals, the study performed deep sequencing of blood TCR repertoires from about five healthy adults. To increase sequencing depth and limit assay-specific biases, TCR repertoire library preparation and sequencing were carried out by different laboratories using diverse techniques. Per donor, leukapheresis produced somewhere between about 0.8 and 9.5 billion PBMCs. The paper's findings and limits, for the study overall: Compared with non-shared clonotypes, clonotypes shared by all four sorted-subset donors had higher generation probabilities. Incomplete sequencing was indicated by rarefaction of sorted-subset datasets, despite the large sequencing depth. Estimated clonotype richness was generally larger for naive than for memory subsets. Because the study included a small number of donors, the genetic and exposure-history diversity represented was limited. Sampling was limited to blood, and TCR repertoires in tissue likely differ from TCR repertoires in blood. Approximately 5% of naive CD4, around 4% of naive CD8, about 2.5% of memory CD4, and about 0.4% of memory CD8 clonotypes were shared across a few donors. Based on pairwise subsampling, the degree of clonotype sharing among donors was expected to be affected by sequencing depth.

Donors were healthy HIV-negative adults with no recently reported acute infections or vaccinations. Every donor was a Caucasian adult living in Nashville, Tennessee, USA. CD4+ T cells were enriched by magnetic negative selection; naive cells were then positively selected on CD45RA, and the negative fraction formed the memory subset. After blood collection by leukapheresis, PBMCs were isolated using Ficoll-Histopaque density gradient centrifugation and then cryopreserved in the vapor phase of liquid nitrogen. Analytical flow cytometry was used to check the purity and quantity of each magnetically sorted T cell population. From each sorted fraction, genomic DNA was isolated and quantified by UV absorbance on a Nanodrop 2000c. Using the deep immunoSEQ assay, TCR CDR3 regions were amplified from genomic DNA by multiplex PCR. Extracted genomic DNA from each cell subset was spread evenly across all wells of several immunoSEQ 96-well plates, with each plate serving as a replicate. For sorted subsets, approximately 190 ng genomic DNA, equal to 30,000 to 35,000 T cell genomes, was loaded into each replicate PCR. The purified libraries were quantified using a Qubit 3.0 fluorometer, sized with a Bioanalyzer 2100, and then quantified again using the KAPA Library Quantification kit. A separate single-read 150-cycle Illumina NextSeq 550 flow cell was used to sequence each immunoSEQ 96-well plate. Per the authors' processing: The immunoSEQ output contained only junctional sequences without quality scores, so filtering could not match that applied to full-length reads. To assign V/J genes and CDR3, sequences were annotated against IMGT germline references using PyIR, a Python wrapper for IgBLAST v1.9. Any read was removed if the V/J assignment was weak (E-value above 1e-6), the CDR3 was missing, or the read contained stop codons, out-of-frame junctions, or ambiguous translated residues. V3J clonotypes were defined by identical inferred V gene, J gene, and CDR3 amino acid sequence. The percentage overlap between two repertoires was calculated by dividing the number of shared unique clonotypes by the size of the smaller repertoire. Three approaches were used to assess repertoire richness: RTK rarefaction, the Chao1 estimator, and Recon v2.1 estimates of unobserved clonotypes. OLGA was used to compute generation probabilities for all TCRbeta clonotypes that the gDNA method yielded from a handful of donors. The table comes from immuneACCESS by way of TCRdb, which keeps in-frame sequences with V and J called. Part of the clones is missing from these tables; in studies checked, under half for an unresolved V gene and the rest for unknown reasons. The V and J calls and clone size were taken over from that table, and D and trimming were inferred from the DNA. Recorded for this sample are around 200,000 clones; roughly 70% of them occurred a single time. Together, the top ten hold 8.5% to 12% of the sample.

Reading from cysteine to phenylalanine, the CDR3 counts 13 amino acids. Kept here is only the CDR3 DNA, which spans 39 bases and is read in frame from base 1. CDR1 and CDR2 are drawn from the germline V gene (reference sequence): SEHNR, FQNEAQ. Ends trimmed: V by 5 bases, J by 4 bases; bases unmatched to a gene: 3. This sequence uses TRBV7-9 and TRBJ1-1, with 8 junctional bases fitting TRBD1. The receptor was derived from a young man in good health. The material sequenced was memory CD4+ T cells sorted from blood. Per the publication, the cell subset or site label means: CD45RA-negative fraction. The nucleotide sequence reads TGTGCCAGCAGCATACAGGGGGGCACTGAAGCTTTCTTT. Protein translation: CASSIQGGTEAFF. The full variable domain, with segments outside the CDR3 supplied by the reference TRBV7-9 and TRBJ1-1 proteins, appears as DTGVSQNPRHKITKRGQNVTFRCDPISEHNRLYWYRQTLGQGPEFLTYFQNEAQLEKSRLLSDRFSAERPKGSFSTLEIQRTEQGDSAMYLCASSIQGGTEAFFGQGTRLTVV.